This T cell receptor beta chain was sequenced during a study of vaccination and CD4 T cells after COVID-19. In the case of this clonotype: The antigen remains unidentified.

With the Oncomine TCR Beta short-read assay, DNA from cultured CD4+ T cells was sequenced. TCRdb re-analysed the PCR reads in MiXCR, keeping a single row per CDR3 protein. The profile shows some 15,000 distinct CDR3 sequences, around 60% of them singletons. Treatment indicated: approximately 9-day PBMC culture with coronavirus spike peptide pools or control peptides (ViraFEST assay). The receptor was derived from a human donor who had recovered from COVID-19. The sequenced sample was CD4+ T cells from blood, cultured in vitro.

The CDR3 DNA is TGTGCCAGCGTTGGGCACAGGGAAGCTGAAGCTTTCTTT. As protein: CASVGHREAEAFF. This chain uses TRBV2 with TRBJ1-1, with D maybe TRBD1 (6 bases). This CDR3 is built from 13 residues. V was shortened by 8 bases and J by 6 bases, with 16 bases between the two germline ends. Germline assignment: CDR1 SNHLY and CDR2 FYNNEI.